These T cell receptor beta chains were read from a single sample in a study of beta chain features in type 1 diabetes. Using immunoSEQ multiplex PCR, the repertoire was profiled, and TCRdb retains in-frame clones only, with some absent. This sample has under 950,000 clones, with 15% to 20% found just once. The sequenced sample was naive CD4+ T cells from blood. The receptors were sampled from a woman under 30 in good health. CDR3s include the opening cysteine and the closing phenylalanine or tryptophan. D genes are given only for firm matches. Part of the rows lack a size; the others show once, few, many or a class for expanded clones.

v_gene	abundance	d_gene	j_gene	CDR3aa	CDR3nt
TRBV6-5	NA	TRBD1	TRBJ1-5	CASSSGQGDQPQHF	TGTGCCAGCAGTTCCGGACAGGGGGATCAGCCCCAGCATTTT
TRBV19	NA	TRBD1	TRBJ2-7	CASSIGGGVGEQYF	TGTGCCAGTAGTATAGGAGGGGGCGTGGGCGAGCAGTACTTC
TRBV7-2	few	TRBD1	TRBJ2-1	CASSFDRELNEQFF	TGTGCCAGCAGCTTCGACAGGGAGTTAAATGAGCAGTTCTTC
TRBV4-2	NA	TRBD2	TRBJ2-7	CASSQVAGQSYEQYF	TGTGCCAGCAGCCAAGTAGCGGGCCAATCCTACGAGCAGTACTTC
TRBV7-2	NA	NA	TRBJ2-1	CASSFQEQFF	TGTGCCAGCAGCTTTCAGGAGCAGTTCTTC
TRBV15	NA	TRBD2	TRBJ2-7	CATSREIAGEKEQYF	TGTGCCACCAGCAGAGAAATAGCGGGAGAAAAGGAGCAGTACTTC
TRBV21-1	few	NA	TRBJ2-7	CASKPSGSSPHYEQYF	TGTGCCAGCAAGCCTAGCGGGAGTAGTCCCCACTACGAGCAGTACTTC
TRBV4-3	NA	NA	TRBJ1-1	CASSQGRKEGNSEAFF	TGCGCCAGCAGCCAGGGACGAAAGGAGGGAAACTCTGAAGCTTTCTTT
TRBV5-1	NA	TRBD2	TRBJ2-2	CASRLAGLAGELFF	TGCGCCAGCAGACTAGCGGGGTTAGCCGGGGAGCTGTTTTTT
TRBV5-4	few	NA	TRBJ2-2	CASSNPGGTGELFF	TGTGCCAGCAGCAACCCAGGAGGGACCGGGGAGCTGTTTTTT
TRBV5-1	few	TRBD1	TRBJ1-1	CASSETGQAGPEAFF	TGCGCCAGCAGCGAGACAGGACAGGCTGGCCCTGAAGCTTTCTTT
TRBV11-2	few	NA	TRBJ2-3	CASVRYSTDTQYF	TGTGCCAGCGTGCGGTATAGCACAGATACGCAGTATTTT
TRBV4-1	few	TRBD2	TRBJ2-1	CASSQGLAGVSNEQFF	TGCGCCAGCAGCCAAGGACTAGCGGGAGTATCCAATGAGCAGTTCTTC
TRBV19	NA	TRBD1	TRBJ1-1	CASTIPGQGSNTEAFF	TGTGCCAGTACCATTCCGGGACAGGGGAGTAACACTGAAGCTTTCTTT
TRBV7-3	few	NA	TRBJ2-3	CASSLRPSGSTDTQYF	TGTGCCAGCAGCTTAAGGCCCTCCGGGTCCACAGATACGCAGTATTTT
TRBV19	few	NA	TRBJ2-1	CASKAYGTAGIISEQFF	TGTGCCAGTAAGGCTTACGGGACTGCGGGCATTATTAGTGAGCAGTTCTTC
TRBV5-6	NA	NA	TRBJ2-4	CASSFPGPGTKNIQYF	TGTGCCAGCAGCTTCCCCGGGCCTGGGACCAAAAACATTCAGTACTTC
TRBV19	few	NA	TRBJ2-1	CASSGDDWYSNNEQFF	TGTGCCAGTTCCGGAGATGACTGGTACTCAAACAATGAGCAGTTCTTC
TRBV7-6	NA	NA	TRBJ2-3	CASSLMAGSDTQYF	TGTGCCAGCAGCTTAATGGCGGGGTCAGATACGCAGTATTTT
TRBV5-5	few	NA	TRBJ2-2	CASSQELPGELFF	TGCGCCAGCAGCCAAGAACTGCCCGGGGAGCTGTTTTTT
TRBV7-3	NA	NA	TRBJ2-1	CASSPSRDNEQFF	TGTGCCAGCAGCCCATCTAGGGACAATGAGCAGTTCTTC
TRBV18	few	TRBD1	TRBJ2-5	CASSPATGKQETQYF	TGTGCCAGCTCACCAGCGACAGGGAAACAAGAGACCCAGTACTTC
TRBV6-5	few	NA	TRBJ2-1	CASSYARNNEQFF	TGTGCCAGCAGTTACGCCCGTAACAATGAGCAGTTCTTC
TRBV6-4	few	TRBD1	TRBJ1-1	CASSADRATEAFF	TGTGCCAGCAGTGCGGACAGGGCTACTGAAGCTTTCTTT
TRBV15	few	NA	TRBJ2-7	CATSIVIRGDSREQYF	TGTGCCACCAGTATAGTCATCCGGGGTGATAGTCGGGAGCAGTACTTC
TRBV28	few	TRBD2	TRBJ2-7	CASRGTSGAYEQYF	TGTGCCAGCAGGGGGACTAGCGGTGCCTACGAGCAGTACTTC
TRBV9	few	NA	TRBJ2-3	CASSALGDTQYF	TGTGCCAGCAGCGCCCTCGGGGATACGCAGTATTTT
TRBV7-2	NA	NA	TRBJ1-2	CASSLSAGYSYTF	TGTGCCAGCAGCCTATCGGCAGGGTACTCCTACACCTTC
TRBV9	NA	NA	TRBJ2-2	CASSVSQGTGELFF	TGTGCCAGCAGCGTCTCCCAGGGTACCGGGGAGCTGTTTTTT
TRBV9	NA	NA	TRBJ2-2	CASSVGGLTNTGELFF	TGTGCCAGCAGCGTAGGAGGGCTGACGAACACCGGGGAGCTGTTTTTT
TRBV7-9	few	TRBD2	TRBJ2-1	CASSPAGLVINEQFF	TGTGCCAGCAGCCCGGCGGGACTAGTAATCAATGAGCAGTTCTTC
TRBV7-2	NA	NA	TRBJ2-7	CASSLLQGGEQYF	TGTGCCAGCAGCCTCCTACAGGGCGGCGAGCAGTACTTC
TRBV10-3	NA	NA	TRBJ1-3	CAISEQGSIYF	TGTGCCATCAGTGAGCAGGGATCCATATATTTT
TRBV11-2	NA	NA	TRBJ2-4	CASSLVSRQYKNIQYF	TGTGCCAGCAGCCTCGTCTCGCGGCAGTACAAAAACATTCAGTACTTC
TRBV7-8	NA	TRBD2	TRBJ2-7	CASSLGGRASYEQYF	TGTGCCAGCAGCTTAGGCGGGAGGGCTTCCTACGAGCAGTACTTC
TRBV4-2	NA	TRBD1	TRBJ2-3	CASSQDRTGSDTQYF	TGTGCCAGCAGCCAAGATCGGACAGGGTCCGATACGCAGTATTTT
TRBV4-1	few	NA	TRBJ2-1	CASSQSAINEQFF	TGCGCCAGCAGCCAAAGTGCTATTAATGAGCAGTTCTTC
TRBV20-1	NA	NA	TRBJ2-7	CSAGITYEQYF	TGCAGTGCTGGAATAACCTACGAGCAGTACTTC
TRBV19	few	NA	TRBJ1-2	CASSMGGRGYGYTF	TGTGCCAGTAGCATGGGGGGGCGCGGCTATGGCTACACCTTC
TRBV7-9	NA	NA	TRBJ1-1	CASSSLGRNTEAFF	TGTGCCAGCAGCTCACTTGGCAGGAACACTGAAGCTTTCTTT
TRBV4-3	NA	TRBD1	TRBJ1-2	CASSQVWTGTIYGYTF	TGCGCCAGCAGCCAAGTTTGGACAGGGACCATCTATGGCTACACCTTC
TRBV5-4	NA	NA	TRBJ2-4	CASSPGTPDIQYF	TGTGCCAGCAGCCCCGGTACTCCGGACATTCAGTACTTC
TRBV6-5	NA	NA	TRBJ2-1	CASRLGHRANEQFF	TGTGCCAGCAGGCTAGGACACCGAGCGAATGAGCAGTTCTTC
TRBV27	NA	TRBD2	TRBJ2-3	CASSRRSGGWGTDTQYF	TGTGCCAGCAGTCGTCGGTCGGGAGGTTGGGGCACAGATACGCAGTATTTT
TRBV5-5	NA	TRBD2	TRBJ2-5	CASSQEGLEETQYF	TGTGCCAGCAGCCAAGAAGGACTAGAGGAGACCCAGTACTTC
TRBV6-5	NA	NA	TRBJ2-2	CASSRSAGELFF	TGTGCCAGCAGCCGTAGTGCCGGGGAGCTGTTTTTT
TRBV7-9	few	TRBD2	TRBJ2-4	CASSKLAGGSKNIQYF	TGTGCCAGCAGCAAACTAGCGGGAGGCAGCAAAAACATTCAGTACTTC
TRBV2	few	TRBD1	TRBJ2-2	CASEQGINTGELFF	TGTGCCAGCGAACAGGGGATTAACACCGGGGAGCTGTTTTTT
TRBV4-3	NA	NA	TRBJ1-6	CASSQDPSNSPLHF	TGCGCCAGCAGCCAAGATCCCAGTAATTCACCCCTCCACTTT
TRBV6-6	few	NA	TRBJ2-2	CASSYQGGSGELFF	TGTGCCAGCAGTTACCAAGGAGGATCCGGGGAGCTGTTTTTT
TRBV27	few	NA	TRBJ1-2	CASSRQVGVYYGYTF	TGTGCCAGCAGTAGACAGGTCGGAGTCTACTATGGCTACACCTTC
TRBV27	NA	NA	TRBJ1-1	CASSFRQTNTEAFF	TGTGCCAGCAGTTTCCGACAGACGAACACTGAAGCTTTCTTT
TRBV4-2	NA	NA	TRBJ2-7	CASSQDMRVGTNYEQYF	TGTGCCAGCAGCCAAGATATGAGGGTCGGGACGAACTACGAGCAGTACTTC
TRBV6-6	NA	NA	TRBJ2-7	CASRLGTHRRGYEQYF	TGTGCCAGCAGACTCGGGACCCACCGAAGAGGCTACGAGCAGTACTTC
TRBV5-8	few	NA	TRBJ2-3	CASIPEAWNTQYF	TGTGCCAGCATCCCAGAGGCTTGGAATACGCAGTATTTT
TRBV2	few	NA	TRBJ2-2	CASTLGRSSTGELFF	TGTGCCAGCACGTTGGGACGGTCCTCCACCGGGGAGCTGTTTTTT